This T cell receptor beta chain derives from a study of identical twins (dated by TCRdb to the mid-2010s). General notes on the study: To test whether fetal clonotypes persist, the study used deep sequencing on TCR alpha and beta repertoires from monozygotic twins, unrelated adults of various ages, and cord blood. To rule out contamination, replicate twin experiments were performed at different times with different library preparation protocols. General findings and caveats noted by the study authors: Recombination models systematically underestimated out-of-frame TCR alpha sharing in monozygotic twins but agreed with sharing between unrelated individuals. Fewer insertions were carried by abundant cord blood beta clonotypes, a similar but weaker trend appeared in young adult naive repertoires, and no such trend appeared in memory repertoires. Zero-insertion analyses could be partly confounded by invariant T cells such as MAIT and iNKT, though diverse VJ usage argued against such confounding for most clonotypes. Compared with coincidental sharing between unrelated individuals, an excess of low generation-probability sequences was observed among out-of-frame TCR alpha sequences shared between twins. Because the same donors could not be followed over many years, conclusions were based on cross-sectional statistical analysis. Excess twin sharing in beta out-of-frame sequences was weaker because fewer shared sequences lowered the signal-to-noise ratio.

The trim is 1 base for V and 4 bases for J, with a gap of 19 bases between the germline ends. The germline V gene gives CDR1 as SGHDN and CDR2 as FVKESK. From the cysteine through the phenylalanine, the CDR3 covers 17 amino acids. The entry retains the CDR3 DNA only, 51 bases that are in frame from base 1. Only healthy Caucasian donors were included. Three pairs of female monozygotic twins, all aged roughly 18 to 29 years, were included in the twin cohort. CD4+ and CD8+ T cell populations were isolated with positive isolation kits from Invitrogen. This clonotype occurred a few times. It has no known antigen specificity. Nothing much larger sits one base from this clone, and base qualities are not available. Receptor amplification or capture employed 5' RACE. Sequencer: Illumina HiSeq 2000. Template switching added a universal primer binding site, and the final cDNA carried a unique molecular identifier that allowed TCR cDNA molecules to be counted accurately. First-strand cDNA for TCR alpha and beta chains was synthesized from specific primers in the conserved constant-segment region. To control for contamination, each cDNA library was double barcoded with a SMART-Mk sample barcode plus Illumina barcodes. TruSeq adapter sequences along with Illumina sample barcodes were introduced in two successive PCR steps. Sequencing of the TCR alpha and beta cDNA libraries was done on the Illumina HiSeq platform using custom primers. The study's processing was this. MiGEC was used to process raw reads and extract unique molecular identifiers, and MiXCR was used to find CDR3 positions. For each individual, recombination models were inferred using an EM algorithm with the repgenHMM and IGoR tools. The analysis of shared clonotypes was done with the tcR package in R, with sharing normalized by the product of cloneset sizes. To study raw recombination without the effects of thymic and clonal selection, out-of-frame nonproductive sequences were analyzed. TCRdb trimmed the raw reads at Q25, called clones with MiXCR and kept productive beta chains. Rows merge per CDR3 protein into single entries with the most common DNA and genes. These V and J calls rely on TCRdb rather than the paper's analysis. Counted in this sample were 450,000 or so distinct CDR3 sequences; roughly an eighth of them appeared once. Jointly, the top ten make up approximately 1% of the sample.

A further study also used this sample, focusing on yellow fever vaccine responses in identical twins. As the second study states: According to the authors, the vaccine-induced T cell response in identical twins seemed to be partly convergent and partly specific to each individual. In the study, vaccine-responding T cell clones were precisely tracked in identical twins.

The sample was CD4+ T cells sorted from blood. This sequence originates from a woman under 30 in good health. The rearranged chain carries TRBV14 and TRBJ1-1, and perhaps TRBD1 as D gene, on 5 matching bases. The CDR3: CASSQGVWAGGSTEAFF. The DNA sequence is given as TGTGCCAGCAGCCAAGGTGTGTGGGCTGGGGGGAGCACTGAAGCTTTCTTT.